These 9 T cell receptor beta chains came from one sample sequenced in a study of cytomegalovirus exposure and HLA in healthy donors. PCR was performed using 60 Vbeta and 13 Jbeta primers. Sequencing was performed with immunoSEQ multiplex PCR; in TCRdb, only in-frame clones are kept and a portion is missing. Here the sample spans about 200,000 clones, 82% being singletons. The specimen was PBMCs. The receptors shown here come from a woman between 45 and 60 years old in good health and CMV-seropositive.

V and J are TRBV29-1 and TRBJ2-5; a weak D match, TRBD2 (8 bases). V lost 6 bases to trimming and J lost 5 bases, with 22 bases between them. This CDR3 has 15 amino acids. From germline, CDR1 is SQVTM and CDR2 ANQGSEA. CDR3 amino acids: CSVAGGQRRVETQYF. As DNA, the CDR3 is TGCAGCGTGGCGGGGGGACAGCGTAGGGTGGAGACCCAGTACTTC.

CDR3 region: CASNSGTGAVYEQYF. CDR3 bases: TGTGCCAGCAACTCAGGGACAGGGGCTGTCTACGAGCAGTACTTC. This chain uses TRBV28 with TRBJ2-5; 10 nucleotides agree with TRBD1. The J call may be mistaken, given a closer DNA end match to TRBJ2-7. Per the germline V gene, CDR1 is MDHEN and CDR2 is SYDVKM. The CDR3 extends over 15 amino acids.

The chain is built from TRBV6-1 and TRBJ1-2; D unclear. The CDR3 totals 12 residues. Trimming cost V 3 bases and J 4 bases, with 6 bases left between them. Germline V CDR1 and CDR2: MNHNS, SASEGT. CDR3 in DNA: TGTGCCAGCAGTGACGGACTCTATGGCTACACCTTC. It yields the protein CASSDGLYGYTF.

The V call is TRBV9, the J call TRBJ1-3; D remains unclear. CDR3 length: 15 residues. V lost 0 bases and J 0 bases, leaving 7 bases between the germline ends. Germline V CDR1 and CDR2: SGDLS, YYNGEE. The CDR3 here is CASSVGSVSGNTIYF. The CDR3 DNA follows: TGTGCCAGCAGCGTAGGCTCGGTCTCTGGAAACACCATATATTTT.

The chain joins TRBV28 to TRBJ2-7; 12 positions agree with TRBD2. Germline CDR1 reads MDHEN; CDR2 reads SYDVKM. The CDR3 spans 16 residues. Trimming removed 6 bases from V and 0 bases from J; junction bases left unmatched: 6. CDR3 amino acids: CASRGGLAGNSYEQYF. As DNA, the CDR3 is TGTGCCAGCAGGGGGGGACTAGCGGGCAACTCCTACGAGCAGTACTTC. Variable domain in full (rest from reference TRBV28 and TRBJ2-7): DVKVTQSSRYLVKRTGEKVFLECVQDMDHENMFWYRQDPGLGLRLIYFSYDVKMKEKGDIPEGYSVSREKKERFSLILESASTNQTSMYLCASRGGLAGNSYEQYFGPGTRLTVT.

The chain uses TRBV7-2 and TRBJ2-1, with D possibly being TRBD1 (6 bases). Trimming took off 4 bases at V and 5 bases at J, with 9 bases between the two ends. Germline V CDR1 and CDR2: SGHTA, FQGNSA. The CDR3 consists of 13 residues. The CDR3 bases are TGTGCCAGCAGCTCCAACAGGGACAATGAGCAGTTCTTC. This gives the protein CASSSNRDNEQFF.

V is TRBV7-9 and J is TRBJ2-1, with TRBD2 identical over 10 bases. Germline V gene sequence: CDR1 SEHNR, CDR2 FQNEAQ (reference sequence). The CDR3 has 17 residues. V lost 4 bases to trimming and J lost 6 bases; unmatched junction nucleotides: 12. CDR3 loop: CASSWLAGLAEVNEQFF. CDR3 in DNA: TGTGCCAGCAGCTGGTTAGCTGGACTAGCGGAGGTCAATGAGCAGTTCTTC. Drawing the rest from reference TRBV7-9 and TRBJ2-1, the complete variable domain is DTGVSQNPRHKITKRGQNVTFRCDPISEHNRLYWYRQTLGQGPEFLTYFQNEAQLEKSRLLSDRFSAERPKGSFSTLEIQRTEQGDSAMYLCASSWLAGLAEVNEQFFGPGTRLTVL.

The gene calls are TRBV2 and TRBJ1-4; the match to TRBD1 covers 8 bases. This CDR3 contains 14 residues. Germline values: CDR1 SNHLY, CDR2 FYNNEI. V trimming: 8 bases; J trimming: 11 bases; junction bases outside the gene matches: 13. As DNA, the CDR3 is TGTGCCAGCGGGGGGGACAGGTCAAGGAGTAAACTGTTTTTT. Protein product: CASGGDRSRSKLFF.

The chain employs TRBV4-3 and TRBJ2-3; 8 bases align to TRBD2. Germline loops: CDR1 LGHNA, CDR2 YSLEER. The CDR3 extends over 17 amino acids. V lost 1 base, J lost 3 bases, and 9 bases stayed unmatched. This chain's CDR3 is CASSQVSVAGITDTQYF. The CDR3 DNA reads as TGCGCCAGCAGCCAAGTATCCGTAGCGGGGATTACAGATACGCAGTATTTT.